This T cell receptor beta chain was sequenced for a study of T-cell reconstitution after alpha-beta-depleted transplantation in children. As to this clonotype: Its antigen remains unidentified.

Study-wide points: Expanded graft clones numbering several hundred reportedly gave rise to alpha-beta T cells about two months after transplant. There were some patients whose high TCRbeta diversity at day 60 came from surviving recipient T cells and thymic progenitors. T cells produced anew were the main source of T-cell counts and diversity one year after transplant.

The germline CDR1 and CDR2 sequences are DFQATT and SNEGSKA (reference sequence). With 1 base clipped from V and 5 bases from J, the junction kept 0 bases outside the gene matches. CDR3 length: 13 amino acids. As it was prepared, the TCRbeta library received unique molecular identifiers. MiXCR was run by TCRdb on the PCR reads, yielding one entry per CDR3 protein. The sample carries approximately 500,000 distinct CDR3 sequences, 25% to 30% recorded once. The chain combines TRBV20-1 with TRBJ2-5, with 11 bases fitting TRBD2. The origin of this receptor is a boy under three years old with Wiskott-Aldrich syndrome, due to receive a stem cell transplant. The source was PBMCs, collected before TCRalphabeta/CD19-depleted stem cell transplant. CDR3 sequence reads: CSARGTSGETQYF. CDR3 DNA: TGCAGTGCTAGAGGGACTAGCGGGGAGACCCAGTACTTC.